The clone carrying this T cell receptor beta chain occurred a few times. The sample originates from a study of T-cell memory formation after mild COVID-19. TCRdb itself ran the 5' RACE reads through MiXCR, one entry per CDR3 protein. The data contain more than 250,000 distinct CDR3 sequences, roughly 18% of them singletons. The CDR3 has 13 residues. Germline CDR1 is SGHVS and CDR2 is FNYEAQ. Trimming left V 1 base short and J 6 bases short, with 9 bases between. The clonotype comes from a man between 18 and 29 years old who had mild COVID-19 (a few samples of this study predate the infection). Cell type and time point are not known. The sequencing sample was made of PBMCs or a T cell subset sorted from them (not recorded which). This chain joins TRBV7-6 and TRBJ2-5; no definite D call. The CDR3 region has the DNA TGTGCCAGCAGCTTAGAACTGCTTCAGACCCAGTACTTC. It yields the protein CASSLELLQTQYF. Filled out from reference TRBV7-6 and TRBJ2-5, the complete variable domain reads GAGVSQSPRYKVTKRGQDVALRCDPISGHVSLYWYRQALGQGPEFLTYFNYEAQQDKSGLPNDRFSAERPEGSISTLTIQRTEQRDSAMYRCASSLELLQTQYFGPGTRLLVL.